This record covers a single T cell receptor (beta chain). This entry belongs to a study of OX40 agonist ivuxolimab in advanced cancers. Across the whole study: Given to patients was ivuxolimab, an agonistic anti-OX40 (CD134) antibody. Patients with hepatocellular carcinoma, melanoma, renal cell or head and neck cancer made up the dose-escalation patients.

Sequencing was performed with immunoSEQ multiplex PCR; in TCRdb, only in-frame clones are kept and a portion is missing. The data show tens of thousands of clones, with about 88% seen just once and about 1.7% held by the top ten. V was clipped by 3 bases and J by 10 bases; unmatched bases: 6. Germline CDR1 reads LNHDA; CDR2 reads SQIVND (reference sequence). This CDR3 has 13 residues. The source was CD4+ or CD8+ T cells sorted from blood, collected in a trial of the OX40 agonist ivuxolimab. This chain connects TRBV19 to TRBJ1-1; TRBD1 agrees at 9 bases. The TCR comes from an adult with an advanced solid tumor such as melanoma, head and neck, liver or kidney cancer. The CDR3 region is CASSINRGRGAFF. In DNA form, the CDR3 reads TGTGCCAGTAGTATCAACAGGGGGCGAGGAGCTTTCTTT.